These T cell receptor beta chains were read from a single sample in a study of blood T cell repertoires in COVID-19. The table came from immunoSEQ multiplex PCR; TCRdb's copy has only in-frame clones and leaves some out. The sample lists 70,000 to 75,000 clones; around 83% were seen once. Sequenced material: peripheral blood. Receptors were obtained from a man aged 65-85 years with acute or convalescent COVID-19. CDR3s include the opening cysteine and the closing phenylalanine or tryptophan. The D gene is left open where the match is weak. The size of a clone is reported for some rows only, either as once, few or many, or as a class for expanded clones.

v_gene	d_gene	j_gene	abundance	CDR3aa	CDR3nt
TRBV11-2	NA	TRBJ2-5	NA	CASSLDTQGRETQYF	TGTGCCAGCAGCTTAGATACCCAGGGTCGAGAGACCCAGTACTTC
TRBV4-1	NA	TRBJ1-1	NA	CASRGQSNTEAFF	TGCGCCAGCCGCGGACAGTCGAACACTGAAGCTTTCTTT
TRBV5-1	NA	TRBJ1-2	NA	CASSLEGGRRAGYTF	TGCGCCAGCAGCTTGGAAGGTGGTAGGAGGGCCGGCTACACCTTC
TRBV29-1	NA	TRBJ1-1	NA	CSVEVEGRGGVSTEAFF	TGCAGCGTTGAAGTTGAGGGGCGAGGGGGGGTGAGCACTGAAGCTTTCTTT
TRBV9	NA	TRBJ2-1	few	CASSVAPLSDEQFF	TGTGCCAGCAGCGTAGCTCCCCTCTCGGATGAGCAGTTCTTC
TRBV5-1	TRBD2	TRBJ2-7	NA	CASRVAGEAYEQYF	TGCGCCAGCAGGGTAGCGGGAGAGGCCTACGAGCAGTACTTC
TRBV27	NA	TRBJ2-3	NA	CASSSTTAWGTDTQYF	TGTGCCAGCAGTTCGACTACTGCGTGGGGCACAGATACGCAGTATTTT
TRBV6-5	NA	TRBJ1-1	NA	CASTLLTGGTEAFF	TGTGCCAGCACCCTATTGACGGGGGGCACTGAAGCTTTCTTT
TRBV5-8	NA	TRBJ2-1	NA	CASSLGHTYNEQFF	TGTGCCAGCAGCCTGGGACACACCTACAATGAGCAGTTCTTC
TRBV18	TRBD1	TRBJ1-1	NA	CASSPLQGSEAEAFF	TGTGCCAGCTCACCGCTACAGGGGTCGGAGGCTGAAGCTTTCTTT
TRBV5-1	NA	TRBJ2-7	once	CASSLNSIAYEQYF	TGCGCCAGCAGCTTAAACTCTATAGCCTACGAGCAGTACTTC
TRBV29-1	NA	TRBJ2-1	NA	CSVATRGARNEQFF	TGCAGCGTTGCAACTCGGGGGGCGAGAAATGAGCAGTTCTTC
TRBV5-1	TRBD2	TRBJ2-3	NA	CASSWGLASGAIFTDTQYF	TGCGCCAGCAGCTGGGGGTTGGCTAGCGGAGCTATTTTCACAGATACGCAGTATTTT
TRBV18	TRBD1	TRBJ1-4	NA	CASSSTGGREKLFF	TGTGCCAGCTCATCGACAGGGGGCAGGGAAAAACTGTTTTTT
TRBV27	NA	TRBJ1-2	NA	CASSSDSYGYTF	TGTGCCAGCAGTTCCGACAGCTATGGCTACACCTTC
TRBV20-1	NA	TRBJ2-3	NA	CSASQGSRKGTDTQYF	TGCAGTGCTAGTCAGGGGTCCCGAAAGGGCACAGATACGCAGTATTTT
TRBV5-1	TRBD1	TRBJ1-4	NA	CASTLGTGDRKLFF	TGCGCCAGCACGCTAGGGACAGGGGATCGAAAACTGTTTTTT
TRBV9	TRBD2	TRBJ2-5	NA	CASSVQAGGQETQYF	TGTGCCAGCAGCGTACAAGCGGGGGGACAAGAGACCCAGTACTTC
TRBV6-4	TRBD1	TRBJ1-2	NA	CASSESGTGGGYTF	TGTGCCAGCAGTGAAAGTGGAACAGGGGGAGGCTACACCTTC
TRBV3-1/TRBV3-2	NA	TRBJ2-5	few	CASSHPWAPQETQYF	TGTGCCAGCAGCCACCCCTGGGCTCCGCAAGAGACCCAGTACTTC
TRBV6-2/TRBV6-3	NA	TRBJ2-3	NA	CASSSPLAADTQYF	TGTGCCAGCAGTTCCCCACTAGCCGCAGATACGCAGTATTTT
TRBV6-5	NA	TRBJ1-1	NA	CASSWGPGGEAFF	TGTGCCAGCAGCTGGGGCCCGGGGGGAGAAGCTTTCTTT
TRBV5-1	TRBD1	TRBJ2-1	NA	CASGGQGYVNEQFF	TGCGCCAGCGGGGGACAGGGATACGTCAATGAGCAGTTCTTC
TRBV6-5	TRBD1	TRBJ1-4	NA	CASSYGTAHNEKLFF	TGTGCCAGCAGTTACGGGACAGCCCATAATGAAAAACTGTTTTTT
TRBV3-1/TRBV3-2	TRBD1	TRBJ1-2	NA	CASSRRGGTGVYGGYTF	TGTGCCAGCAGCCGCCGAGGCGGGACAGGGGTTTACGGTGGCTACACCTTC
TRBV29-1	TRBD2	TRBJ2-1	NA	CSVMGLAGLYNEQFF	TGCAGCGTGATGGGGCTAGCGGGCTTATACAATGAGCAGTTCTTC
TRBV5-4	TRBD1	TRBJ2-5	NA	CASSPDREETQYF	TGTGCCAGCAGCCCTGACAGGGAGGAGACCCAGTACTTC
TRBV6-2/TRBV6-3	TRBD2	TRBJ2-7	NA	CASSLLAPVDEQYF	TGTGCCAGCAGTCTACTAGCGCCCGTTGACGAGCAGTACTTC
TRBV28	NA	TRBJ1-5	NA	CASRHQGLDQPQHF	TGTGCCAGCAGACATCAGGGGCTCGATCAGCCCCAGCATTTT
TRBV12-5	NA	TRBJ1-2	many	CASGTDRSYGYTF	TGTGCTAGTGGTACCGACAGAAGCTATGGCTACACCTTC
TRBV7-9	NA	TRBJ1-3	NA	CASSYGGQPGNTIYF	TGTGCCAGCAGCTACGGGGGTCAACCTGGAAACACCATATATTTT
TRBV23-1	TRBD1	TRBJ2-1	NA	CASSQQGTGKNEQFF	TGCGCCAGCAGTCAACAAGGGACAGGGAAAAATGAGCAGTTCTTC
TRBV18	TRBD1	TRBJ1-1	NA	CASSGTVTNTEAFF	TGTGCCAGCTCCGGGACAGTTACGAACACTGAAGCTTTCTTT
TRBV4-3	NA	TRBJ2-7	NA	CASSQGSAAAPGEQYF	TGCGCCAGCAGCCAAGGATCAGCCGCGGCCCCGGGAGAGCAGTACTTC
TRBV11-2	TRBD1	TRBJ1-1	NA	CASSLGQGVRNTEAFF	TGTGCCAGCAGCTTAGGACAGGGAGTGAGGAACACTGAAGCTTTCTTT
TRBV30	NA	TRBJ2-2	NA	CAWSTDWTGELFF	TGTGCCTGGAGTACTGACTGGACCGGGGAGCTGTTTTTT
TRBV5-1	NA	TRBJ2-1	NA	CASSKSRDTAYNEQFF	TGCGCCAGCAGCAAGAGCCGGGACACCGCCTACAATGAGCAGTTCTTC
TRBV5-6	NA	TRBJ1-3	few	CASSLAGDSGNTIYF	TGTGCCAGCAGCTTGGCAGGGGACTCTGGAAACACCATATATTTT
TRBV28	NA	TRBJ2-6	NA	CASRVGGATGANVLTF	TGTGCCAGCAGAGTAGGGGGGGCGACTGGGGCCAACGTCCTGACTTTC
TRBV28	NA	TRBJ1-1	NA	CASSGVTGNTEAFF	TGTGCCAGCAGTGGAGTGACAGGCAACACTGAAGCTTTCTTT
TRBV11-2	NA	TRBJ2-6	once	CASGGSGANVLTF	TGTGCCAGCGGAGGCTCTGGGGCCAACGTCCTGACTTTC
TRBV6-5	TRBD1	TRBJ2-1	NA	CASSYRQGAHNEQFF	TGTGCCAGCAGTTACCGACAGGGGGCTCACAATGAGCAGTTCTTC
TRBV14	TRBD1	TRBJ2-5	NA	CASSQGGQGVGETQYF	TGTGCCAGCAGCCAAGGAGGACAGGGGGTTGGGGAGACCCAGTACTTC
TRBV5-1	TRBD2	TRBJ2-7	NA	CASSLNSGRAYEQYF	TGCGCCAGCAGCTTAAATAGCGGGAGAGCCTACGAGCAGTACTTC
TRBV10-3	NA	TRBJ2-7	NA	CAISGTGSRYEQYF	TGTGCCATCAGTGGCACCGGGAGTCGCTACGAGCAGTACTTC
TRBV24-1	NA	TRBJ2-1	once	CATRAAALDEQFF	TGTGCCACCAGGGCCGCCGCCTTGGATGAGCAGTTCTTC
TRBV16	NA	TRBJ1-1	few	CASSQFSQGSTEAFF	TGTGCCAGCAGCCAATTTTCCCAGGGGAGCACTGAAGCTTTCTTT
TRBV2	TRBD2	TRBJ2-1	NA	CASSVFELAGVGEQFF	TGTGCCAGCAGTGTGTTCGAACTAGCGGGAGTCGGTGAGCAGTTCTTC
TRBV5-4	TRBD1	TRBJ1-2	NA	CASSLLDREFYGYTF	TGTGCCAGCAGCCTACTCGACAGGGAGTTTTATGGCTACACCTTC
TRBV19	TRBD2	TRBJ2-7	NA	CASSNLAGGSYEQYF	TGTGCCAGTAGTAATCTAGCGGGAGGATCCTACGAGCAGTACTTC
TRBV5-1	TRBD2	TRBJ2-7	NA	CASSLGDAGGYEQYF	TGCGCCAGCAGCTTGGGGGATGCGGGGGGCTACGAGCAGTACTTC
TRBV5-1	NA	TRBJ2-5	once	CASRPSDRTQETQYF	TGCGCCAGCAGACCCTCCGACAGGACCCAAGAGACCCAGTACTTC
TRBV6-5	TRBD1	TRBJ1-2	NA	CASSTGGRLYGYTF	TGTGCCAGCAGTACAGGGGGTAGGCTCTATGGCTACACCTTC
TRBV4-1	NA	TRBJ2-7	few	CASSQVSPRSADYSYEQYF	TGCGCCAGCAGCCAAGTTTCACCCCGAAGCGCGGACTACTCCTACGAGCAGTACTTC
TRBV6-5	TRBD1	TRBJ1-2	NA	CASSSGQAANYGYTF	TGTGCCAGCAGTTCGGGACAGGCGGCTAACTATGGCTACACCTTC
TRBV6-1	NA	TRBJ2-5	NA	CASSESHTQETQYF	TGTGCCAGCAGTGAATCACATACCCAAGAGACCCAGTACTTC
TRBV6-7	TRBD1	TRBJ1-2	NA	CAGRGTGTSNYGYTF	TGTGCCGGGAGAGGGACAGGGACCTCTAACTATGGCTACACCTTC
TRBV12-1	NA	TRBJ2-1	NA	CASSGTSGRIYEQFF	TGTGCCAGCAGCGGGACTAGCGGGAGAATCTATGAGCAGTTCTTC
TRBV7-8	TRBD1	TRBJ1-3	NA	CASSYDRGPGNTIYF	TGTGCCAGCAGCTATGACAGGGGACCTGGAAACACCATATATTTT